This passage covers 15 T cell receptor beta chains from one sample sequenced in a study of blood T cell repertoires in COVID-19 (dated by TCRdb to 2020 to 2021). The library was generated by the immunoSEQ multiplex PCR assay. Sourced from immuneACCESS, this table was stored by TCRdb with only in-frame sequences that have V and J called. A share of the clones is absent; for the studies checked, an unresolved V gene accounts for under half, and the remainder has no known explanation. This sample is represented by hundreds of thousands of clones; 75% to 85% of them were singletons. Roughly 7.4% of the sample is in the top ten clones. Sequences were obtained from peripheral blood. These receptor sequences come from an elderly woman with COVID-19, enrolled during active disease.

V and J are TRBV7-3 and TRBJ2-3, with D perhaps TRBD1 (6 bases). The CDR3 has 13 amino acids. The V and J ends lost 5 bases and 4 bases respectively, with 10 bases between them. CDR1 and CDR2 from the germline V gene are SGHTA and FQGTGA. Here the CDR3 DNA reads TGTGCCAGCAGCGGCTCAGGGGCAGATACGCAGTATTTT. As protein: CASSGSGADTQYF.

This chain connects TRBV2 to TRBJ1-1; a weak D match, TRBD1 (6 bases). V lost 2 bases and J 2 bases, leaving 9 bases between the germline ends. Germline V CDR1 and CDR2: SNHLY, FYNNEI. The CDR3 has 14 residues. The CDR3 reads CASSEIGGNTEAFF. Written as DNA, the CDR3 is TGTGCCAGCAGTGAAATAGGGGGAAACACTGAAGCTTTCTTT.

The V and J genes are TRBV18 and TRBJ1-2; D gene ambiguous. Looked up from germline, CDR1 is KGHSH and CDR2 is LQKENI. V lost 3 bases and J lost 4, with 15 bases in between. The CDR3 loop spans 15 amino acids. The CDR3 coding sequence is TGTGCCAGCTCACCTACGAGGGAGACCCTCTATGGCTACACCTTC. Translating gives CASSPTRETLYGYTF.

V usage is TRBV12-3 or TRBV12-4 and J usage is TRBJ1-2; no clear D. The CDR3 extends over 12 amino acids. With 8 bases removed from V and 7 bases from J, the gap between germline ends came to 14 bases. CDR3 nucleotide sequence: TGTGCCAGCGGGCGGGGAGAGCTTGGCTACACCTTC. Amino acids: CASGRGELGYTF.

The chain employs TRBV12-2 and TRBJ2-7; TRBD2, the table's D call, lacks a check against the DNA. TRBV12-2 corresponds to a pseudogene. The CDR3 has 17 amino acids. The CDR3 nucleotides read TGTGCAAGTCGCAATAGATATAGCGGGGGGATCTCCTACGAGCAGTACTTC. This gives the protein CASRNRYSGGISYEQYF.

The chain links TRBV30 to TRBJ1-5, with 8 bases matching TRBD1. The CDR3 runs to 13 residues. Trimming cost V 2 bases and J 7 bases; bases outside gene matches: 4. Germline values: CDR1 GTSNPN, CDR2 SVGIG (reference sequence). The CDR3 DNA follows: TGTGCCTGGAGTACAGGGGGTACCCAGCCCCAGCATTTT. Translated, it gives CAWSTGGTQPQHF.

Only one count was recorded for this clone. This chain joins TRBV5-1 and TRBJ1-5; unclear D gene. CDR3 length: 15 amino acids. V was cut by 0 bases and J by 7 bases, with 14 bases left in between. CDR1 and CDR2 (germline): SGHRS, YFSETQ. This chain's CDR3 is CASSLELGRGQPQHF. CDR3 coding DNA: TGCGCCAGCAGCTTGGAGTTGGGTCGGGGACAGCCCCAGCATTTT. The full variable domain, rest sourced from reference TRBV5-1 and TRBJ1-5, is KAGVTQTPRYLIKTRGQQVTLSCSPISGHRSVSWYQQTPGQGLQFLFEYFSETQRNKGNFPGRFSGRQFSNSRSEMNVSTLELGDSALYLCASSLELGRGQPQHFGDGTRLSIL.

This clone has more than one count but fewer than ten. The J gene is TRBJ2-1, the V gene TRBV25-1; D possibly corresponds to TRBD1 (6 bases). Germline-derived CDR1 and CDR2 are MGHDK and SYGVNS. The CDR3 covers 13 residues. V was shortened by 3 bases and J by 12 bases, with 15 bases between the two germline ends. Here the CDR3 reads CASSDFSGGRQFF. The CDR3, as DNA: TGTGCCAGCAGTGATTTTAGTGGGGGCAGGCAGTTCTTC.

The CDR3 reads CASSNLWNEQFF. CDR3 nucleotides: TGTGCCAGCAGCAATCTATGGAATGAGCAGTTCTTC. The chain couples TRBV12-3 or TRBV12-4 to TRBJ2-1; no firm D call. This CDR3 has 12 residues. Trimming pared 6 bases from V and 7 bases from J, leaving 10 bases between.

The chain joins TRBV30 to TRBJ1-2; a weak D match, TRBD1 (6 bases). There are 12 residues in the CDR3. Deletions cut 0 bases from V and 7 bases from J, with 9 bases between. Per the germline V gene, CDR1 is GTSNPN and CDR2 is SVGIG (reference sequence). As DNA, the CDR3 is TGTGCCTGGAGTGTACAGGGTTTTGGCTACACCTTC. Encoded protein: CAWSVQGFGYTF.

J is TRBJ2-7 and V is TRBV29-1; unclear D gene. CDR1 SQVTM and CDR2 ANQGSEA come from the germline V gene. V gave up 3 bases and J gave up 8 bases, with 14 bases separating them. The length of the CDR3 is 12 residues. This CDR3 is CSVETGSNKQYF. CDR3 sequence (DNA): TGCAGCGTTGAGACTGGCTCAAACAAGCAGTACTTC.

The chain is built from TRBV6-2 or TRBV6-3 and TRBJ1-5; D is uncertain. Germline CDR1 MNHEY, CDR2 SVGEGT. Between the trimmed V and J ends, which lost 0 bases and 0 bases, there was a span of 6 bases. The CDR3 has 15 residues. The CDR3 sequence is CASSYSAGSNQPQHF. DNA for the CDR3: TGTGCCAGCAGTTACTCAGCGGGTAGCAATCAGCCCCAGCATTTT.

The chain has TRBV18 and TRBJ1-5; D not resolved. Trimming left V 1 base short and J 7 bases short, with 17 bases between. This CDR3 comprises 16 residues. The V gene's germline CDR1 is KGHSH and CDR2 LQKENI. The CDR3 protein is CASSPRFTQKEQPQHF. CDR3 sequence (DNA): TGTGCCAGCTCACCACGATTTACCCAGAAGGAGCAGCCCCAGCATTTT.

This chain's CDR3 is CASSVYRAAKAFF. The CDR3 DNA is TGTGCCAGCAGTGTCTACAGGGCTGCTAAAGCTTTCTTT. The chain couples TRBV27 to TRBJ1-1, with D maybe TRBD1 (6 bases). From germline, CDR1 is MNHEY and CDR2 SMNVEV (reference sequence). CDR3 length equals 13 residues. V lost 5 bases, J lost 9 bases, and 16 bases lay in between.

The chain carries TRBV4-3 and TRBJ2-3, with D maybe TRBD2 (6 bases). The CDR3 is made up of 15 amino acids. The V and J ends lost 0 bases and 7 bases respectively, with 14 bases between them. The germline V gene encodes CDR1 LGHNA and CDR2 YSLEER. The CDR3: CASSQDPLGSYTQYF. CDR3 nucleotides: TGCGCCAGCAGCCAAGATCCCCTCGGGAGCTATACGCAGTATTTT.